The entry that follows covers one T cell receptor beta chain sequence. This sample was included in a study of identical twins. TCRdb reanalysed the 5' RACE reads using MiXCR and keeps one entry per CDR3 protein. Here the sample spans some 500,000 distinct CDR3 sequences, 14% being singletons. Germline loops: CDR1 SGHTA, CDR2 FQGNSA. The CDR3 loop spans 14 amino acids. Trimming took 5 bases from V and 7 from J; bases not matched to a gene: 5. These data also featured in a second study, about yellow fever vaccine responses in identical twins.

Sequencing was carried out using CD4+ T cells sorted from blood. The V gene is TRBV7-2, the J gene TRBJ2-1, with 10 bases matching TRBD2. This clonotype was sampled from a woman in her late teens or twenties in good health. CDR3 sequence: CASSITSGINEQFF. In DNA form, the CDR3 reads TGTGCCAGCAGCATCACTAGCGGGATAAATGAGCAGTTCTTC.